Listed below are T cell receptor beta chains from one sample, sequenced in a study of blood T cell repertoires in COVID-19. The table came from immunoSEQ multiplex PCR; TCRdb's copy has only in-frame clones and leaves some out. The sample records roughly 190,000 clones, approximately 80% being singletons. The sequenced sample was PBMCs or T cells enriched from blood (not recorded which). The receptors derive from a man between 35 and 55 years old who had recovered from COVID-19. Each CDR3 is given with its conserved first and last residue. The order of the fields is D gene, CDR3 length, V gene, clone size, J gene, CDR3 protein, CDR3 DNA. D genes are given only for firm matches. Clone sizes are given selectively: once, few, many, or a class where the clone is expanded.

d_call: -
cdr3_length: 16
v_call: TRBV10-3
clone_size: -
j_call: TRBJ1-1
cdr3_aa: CAISGGRTAQNTEAFF
cdr3_nt: TGTGCCATCAGTGGAGGCCGGACAGCACAAAACACTGAAGCTTTCTTT

d_call: -
cdr3_length: 14
v_call: TRBV19
clone_size: -
j_call: TRBJ2-1
cdr3_aa: CASSVTSNRNEQFF
cdr3_nt: TGTGCCAGTAGTGTCACTAGTAATCGGAATGAGCAGTTCTTC

d_call: -
cdr3_length: 15
v_call: TRBV29-1
clone_size: -
j_call: TRBJ1-2
cdr3_aa: CSVEGDGGNNYGYTF
cdr3_nt: TGCAGCGTTGAAGGGGATGGAGGGAACAACTATGGCTACACCTTC

d_call: -
cdr3_length: 13
v_call: TRBV7-9
clone_size: -
j_call: TRBJ2-3
cdr3_aa: CASSFGGTDTQYF
cdr3_nt: TGTGCCAGCAGCTTCGGCGGTACAGATACGCAGTATTTT

d_call: TRBD2
cdr3_length: 15
v_call: TRBV9
clone_size: -
j_call: TRBJ2-3
cdr3_aa: CASSSSGRASDTQYF
cdr3_nt: TGTGCCAGCAGCTCTAGCGGGAGGGCCTCAGATACGCAGTATTTT

d_call: TRBD2
cdr3_length: 16
v_call: TRBV4-3
clone_size: -
j_call: TRBJ2-1
cdr3_aa: CASSQRLAGVWREQFF
cdr3_nt: TGCGCCAGCAGCCAGCGGCTAGCGGGAGTTTGGCGCGAGCAGTTCTTC

d_call: -
cdr3_length: 15
v_call: TRBV7-9
clone_size: -
j_call: TRBJ2-5
cdr3_aa: CASSSRPDGTETQYF
cdr3_nt: TGTGCCAGCAGCTCCAGACCCGACGGGACTGAGACCCAGTACTTC

d_call: -
cdr3_length: 15
v_call: TRBV7-3
clone_size: -
j_call: TRBJ2-3
cdr3_aa: CASSQLGLSTDTQYF
cdr3_nt: TGTGCCAGCAGCCAACTGGGGCTGAGCACAGATACGCAGTATTTT

d_call: TRBD1
cdr3_length: 15
v_call: TRBV6-5
clone_size: -
j_call: TRBJ1-6
cdr3_aa: CASSYLDRAISPLHF
cdr3_nt: TGTGCCAGCAGTTACCTCGACAGGGCTATTTCACCCCTCCACTTT

d_call: TRBD1
cdr3_length: 14
v_call: TRBV5-6
clone_size: few
j_call: TRBJ1-2
cdr3_aa: CASSYRTGMAGYTF
cdr3_nt: TGTGCCAGCAGCTATAGGACAGGGATGGCTGGCTACACCTTC

d_call: TRBD2
cdr3_length: 16
v_call: TRBV19
clone_size: -
j_call: TRBJ2-7
cdr3_aa: CASSPGLAGGAYEQYF
cdr3_nt: TGTGCCAGTAGTCCGGGACTAGCGGGAGGGGCCTACGAGCAGTACTTC

d_call: -
cdr3_length: 11
v_call: TRBV19
clone_size: -
j_call: TRBJ2-2
cdr3_aa: CASRGSGELFF
cdr3_nt: TGTGCCAGTCGAGGCAGCGGGGAGCTGTTTTTT

d_call: -
cdr3_length: 18
v_call: TRBV4-1
clone_size: -
j_call: TRBJ1-5
cdr3_aa: CASSQVGPGGGSNQPQHF
cdr3_nt: TGCGCCAGCAGCCAAGTAGGCCCGGGGGGTGGGAGCAATCAGCCCCAGCATTTT

d_call: -
cdr3_length: 14
v_call: TRBV7-2
clone_size: -
j_call: TRBJ1-6
cdr3_aa: CASSQRRQVSPLHF
cdr3_nt: TGTGCCAGCAGCCAGCGGAGACAGGTATCACCCCTCCACTTT

d_call: TRBD1
cdr3_length: 15
v_call: TRBV6-5
clone_size: -
j_call: TRBJ2-4
cdr3_aa: CATLGQWPSKNIQYF
cdr3_nt: TGTGCCACCCTGGGACAGTGGCCGTCCAAAAACATTCAGTACTTC

d_call: TRBD2
cdr3_length: 15
v_call: TRBV7-3
clone_size: -
j_call: TRBJ2-5
cdr3_aa: CASSFQAGEAETQYF
cdr3_nt: TGTGCCAGCAGCTTCCAAGCGGGAGAGGCAGAGACCCAGTACTTC

d_call: TRBD1
cdr3_length: 14
v_call: TRBV29-1
clone_size: few
j_call: TRBJ1-1
cdr3_aa: CSVTSLRGQTEAFF
cdr3_nt: TGCAGCGTCACGTCCCTCAGGGGGCAAACTGAAGCTTTCTTT

d_call: TRBD1
cdr3_length: 16
v_call: TRBV7-2
clone_size: few
j_call: TRBJ1-6
cdr3_aa: CASSLSRGSYNSPLHF
cdr3_nt: TGTGCCAGCAGCTTAAGCAGGGGGTCCTATAATTCACCCCTCCACTTT

d_call: TRBD1
cdr3_length: 16
v_call: TRBV19
clone_size: few
j_call: TRBJ1-2
cdr3_aa: CASSNLGQGIPYGYTF
cdr3_nt: TGTGCCAGTAGTAATCTAGGACAGGGGATTCCCTATGGCTACACCTTC

d_call: -
cdr3_length: 15
v_call: TRBV5-1
clone_size: -
j_call: TRBJ1-5
cdr3_aa: CASSLAPRVNQPQHF
cdr3_nt: TGCGCCAGCAGCTTGGCCCCTCGGGTGAATCAGCCCCAGCATTTT

d_call: -
cdr3_length: 13
v_call: TRBV7-2
clone_size: once
j_call: TRBJ2-5
cdr3_aa: CASSGAGLETQYF
cdr3_nt: TGTGCCAGCAGCGGGGCAGGGTTAGAGACCCAGTACTTC

d_call: TRBD1
cdr3_length: 16
v_call: TRBV5-8
clone_size: -
j_call: TRBJ1-6
cdr3_aa: CASSPEKGAGNSPLHF
cdr3_nt: TGTGCCAGCAGCCCGGAGAAGGGGGCTGGTAATTCACCCCTCCACTTT

d_call: -
cdr3_length: 16
v_call: TRBV2
clone_size: -
j_call: TRBJ1-2
cdr3_aa: CASSVGTGVGVLGYTF
cdr3_nt: TGTGCCAGCAGTGTGGGAACCGGGGTCGGCGTGTTGGGCTACACCTTC